Detailed here is one T cell receptor (beta chain). Here immunoSEQ multiplex PCR was the method, and the copy in TCRdb shows in-frame clones only, minus some. Of fewer than 30,000 clones in the sample, roughly 90% were seen once. This sample was taken from a study of T cell changes during pregnancy in multiple sclerosis. The ends lost 1 base at V and 3 bases at J; junction bases unmatched: 0. The CDR3 totals 12 residues. Germline CDR1 and CDR2: GTSNPN and SVGIG (reference sequence). V gene TRBV30 combines with J gene TRBJ2-7; the match to TRBD1 covers 7 bases. Sample: CD8+ T cells from peripheral blood mononuclear cells, taken in the second trimester of pregnancy. The TCR was taken from a female donor with multiple sclerosis, enrolled in a pregnancy study. CDR3 nucleotide sequence: TGTGCCTGGAGTGGACAGGGCTACGAGCAGTACTTC. Translation: CAWSGQGYEQYF.